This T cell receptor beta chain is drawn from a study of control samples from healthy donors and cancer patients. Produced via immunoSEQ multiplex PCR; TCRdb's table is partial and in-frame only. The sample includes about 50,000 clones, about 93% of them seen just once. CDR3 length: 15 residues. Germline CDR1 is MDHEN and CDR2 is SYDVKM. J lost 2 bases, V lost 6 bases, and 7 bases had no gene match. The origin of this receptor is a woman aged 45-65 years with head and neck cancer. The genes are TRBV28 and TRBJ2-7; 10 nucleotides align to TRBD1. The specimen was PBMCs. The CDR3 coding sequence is TGTGCCAGCAGGCAGACAGGGGGCAGAACCTACGAGCAGTACTTC. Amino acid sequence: CASRQTGGRTYEQYF.